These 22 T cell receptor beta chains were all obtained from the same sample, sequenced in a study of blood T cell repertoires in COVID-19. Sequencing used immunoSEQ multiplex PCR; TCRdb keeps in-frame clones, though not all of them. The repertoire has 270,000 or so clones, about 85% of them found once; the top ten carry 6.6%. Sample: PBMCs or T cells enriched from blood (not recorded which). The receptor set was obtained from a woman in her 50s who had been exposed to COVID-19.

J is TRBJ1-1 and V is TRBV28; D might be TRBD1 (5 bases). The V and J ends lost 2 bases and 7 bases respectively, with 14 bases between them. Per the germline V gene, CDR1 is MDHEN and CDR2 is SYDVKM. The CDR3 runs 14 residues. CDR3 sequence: CASSLGGTSGEAFF. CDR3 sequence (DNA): TGTGCCAGCAGTTTAGGGGGGACTTCCGGTGAAGCTTTCTTT.

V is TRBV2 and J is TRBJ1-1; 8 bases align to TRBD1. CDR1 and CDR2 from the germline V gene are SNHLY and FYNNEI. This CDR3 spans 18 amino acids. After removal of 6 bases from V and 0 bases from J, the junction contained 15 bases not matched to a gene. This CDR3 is CASRGRLTGGAMNTEAFF. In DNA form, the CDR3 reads TGTGCCAGCAGAGGTCGGCTTACAGGGGGTGCTATGAACACTGAAGCTTTCTTT. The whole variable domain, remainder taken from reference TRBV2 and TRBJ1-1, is EPEVTQTPSHQVTQMGQEVILRCVPISNHLYFYWYRQILGQKVEFLVSFYNNEISEKSEIFDDQFSVERPDGSNFTLKIRSTKLEDSAMYFCASRGRLTGGAMNTEAFFGQGTRLTVV.

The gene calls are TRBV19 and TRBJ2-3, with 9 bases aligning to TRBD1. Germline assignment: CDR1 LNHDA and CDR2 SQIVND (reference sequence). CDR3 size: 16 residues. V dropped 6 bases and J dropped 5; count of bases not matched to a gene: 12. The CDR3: CASSTSGTGLGDTQYF. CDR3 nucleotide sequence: TGTGCCAGTAGCACATCCGGGACAGGGTTAGGAGATACGCAGTATTTT.

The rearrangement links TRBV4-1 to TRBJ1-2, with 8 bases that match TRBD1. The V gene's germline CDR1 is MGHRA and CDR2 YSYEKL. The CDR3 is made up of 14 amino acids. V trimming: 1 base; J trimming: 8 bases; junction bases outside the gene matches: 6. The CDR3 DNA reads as TGCGCCAGCAGCCAAGTCGGACAGGGAAGAGGCTACACCTTC. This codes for CASSQVGQGRGYTF.

CDR3 DNA sequence: TGTGCCAGCAGGGGGAGGGGAACGGCCGATCAGCCCCAGCATTTT. This codes for CASRGRGTADQPQHF. The V gene is TRBV7-4, the J gene TRBJ1-5, with a weak D call TRBD1 (5 bases). CDR3 length: 15 amino acids. Trimming pared 6 bases from V and 5 bases from J, leaving 17 bases between. Germline V CDR1 and CDR2: SGHVT, SQSDAQ.

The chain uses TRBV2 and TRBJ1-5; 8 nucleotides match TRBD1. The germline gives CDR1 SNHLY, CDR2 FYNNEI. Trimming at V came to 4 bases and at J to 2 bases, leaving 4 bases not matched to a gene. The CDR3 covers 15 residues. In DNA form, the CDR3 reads TGTGCCAGCAGTGGGACAGGGTCGGGCAATCAGCCCCAGCATTTT. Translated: CASSGTGSGNQPQHF.

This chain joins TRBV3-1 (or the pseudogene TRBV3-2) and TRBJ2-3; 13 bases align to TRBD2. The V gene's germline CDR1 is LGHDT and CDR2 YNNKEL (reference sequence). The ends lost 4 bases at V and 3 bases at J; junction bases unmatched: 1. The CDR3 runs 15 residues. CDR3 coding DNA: TGTGCCAGCAGCCGGACTAGCGGGGGTACAGATACGCAGTATTTT. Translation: CASSRTSGGTDTQYF.

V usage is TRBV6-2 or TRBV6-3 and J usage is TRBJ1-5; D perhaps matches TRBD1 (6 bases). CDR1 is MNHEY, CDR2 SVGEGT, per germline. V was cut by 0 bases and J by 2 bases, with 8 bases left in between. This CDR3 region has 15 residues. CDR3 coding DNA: TGTGCCAGCAGTTACTCGAACAGGGGCAATCAGCCCCAGCATTTT. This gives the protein CASSYSNRGNQPQHF.

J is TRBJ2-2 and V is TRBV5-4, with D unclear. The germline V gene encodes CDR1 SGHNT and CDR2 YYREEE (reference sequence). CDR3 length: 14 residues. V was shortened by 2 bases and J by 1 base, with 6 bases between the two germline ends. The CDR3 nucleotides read TGTGCCAGCAGCTTTCGAGGGAACACCGGGGAGCTGTTTTTT. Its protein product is CASSFRGNTGELFF.

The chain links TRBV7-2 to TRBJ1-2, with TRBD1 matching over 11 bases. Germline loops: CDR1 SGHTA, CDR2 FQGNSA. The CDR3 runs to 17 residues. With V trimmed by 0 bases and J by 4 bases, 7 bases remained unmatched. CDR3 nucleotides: TGTGCCAGCAGCTTAGCTGTCAGCGGGACAGGGGGCTATGGCTACACCTTC. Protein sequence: CASSLAVSGTGGYGYTF.

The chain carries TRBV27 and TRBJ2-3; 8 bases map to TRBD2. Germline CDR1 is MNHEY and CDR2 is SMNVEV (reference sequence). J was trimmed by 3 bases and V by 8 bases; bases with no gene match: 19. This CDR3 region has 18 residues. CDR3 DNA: TGTGCCAGCGGGTTCCACCATTTCGGCGGGGGGAGGACAGATACGCAGTATTTT. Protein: CASGFHHFGGGRTDTQYF.

The CDR3 DNA sequence: TGTGCCAGCAGCAGGGCCCCGGGGAGGTATGGCTACACCTTC. Its translation is CASSRAPGRYGYTF. The chain is built from TRBV3-1 (or the pseudogene TRBV3-2) and TRBJ1-2; the D is unclear. Per the germline V gene, CDR1 is LGHDT and CDR2 is YNNKEL (reference sequence). Trimming shortened V by 5 bases and J by 5 bases, and 15 bases separated the two germline ends. CDR3 length equals 14 residues.

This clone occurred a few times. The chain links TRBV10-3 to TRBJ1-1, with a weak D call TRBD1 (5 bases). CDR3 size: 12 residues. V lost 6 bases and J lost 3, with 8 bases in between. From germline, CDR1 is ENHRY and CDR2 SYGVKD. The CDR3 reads CAIRGQYTEAFF. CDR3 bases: TGTGCCATCAGGGGGCAGTACACTGAAGCTTTCTTT.

CDR3 residues: CASSELVPGGEKLFF. The CDR3 region has the DNA TGTGCCAGCAGCGAACTGGTCCCGGGGGGTGAAAAACTGTTTTTT. The chain uses TRBV2 and TRBJ1-4, with D perhaps matching TRBD1 (5 bases). The V gene's germline CDR1 is SNHLY and CDR2 FYNNEI. Trimming removed 6 bases at V and 7 bases at J, with 18 bases between. CDR3 size: 15 residues.

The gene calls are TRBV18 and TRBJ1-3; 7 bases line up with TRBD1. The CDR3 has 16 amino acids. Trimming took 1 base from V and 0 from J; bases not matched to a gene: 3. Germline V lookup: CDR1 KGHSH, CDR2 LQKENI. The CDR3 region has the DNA TGTGCCAGCTCACCACTCCAGGGGGACTCTGGAAACACCATATATTTT. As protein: CASSPLQGDSGNTIYF.

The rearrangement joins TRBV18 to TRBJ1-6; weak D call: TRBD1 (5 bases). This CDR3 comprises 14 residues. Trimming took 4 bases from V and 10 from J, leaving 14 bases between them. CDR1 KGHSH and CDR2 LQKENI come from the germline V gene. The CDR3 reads CASSHGGKRSPLHF. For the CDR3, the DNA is TGTGCCAGCTCACACGGGGGAAAAAGATCACCCCTCCACTTT.

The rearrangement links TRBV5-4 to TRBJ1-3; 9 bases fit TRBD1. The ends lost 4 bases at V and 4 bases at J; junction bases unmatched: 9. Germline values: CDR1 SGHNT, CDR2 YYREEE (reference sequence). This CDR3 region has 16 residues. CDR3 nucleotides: TGTGCCAGCAGCCCGGACAGGGGAGATTACGGAAACACCATATATTTT. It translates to CASSPDRGDYGNTIYF.

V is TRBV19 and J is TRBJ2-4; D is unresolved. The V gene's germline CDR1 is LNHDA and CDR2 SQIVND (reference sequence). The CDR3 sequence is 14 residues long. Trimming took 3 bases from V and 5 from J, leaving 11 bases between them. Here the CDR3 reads CASSIPPSENIQYF. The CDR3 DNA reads TGTGCCAGTAGTATCCCCCCCTCGGAAAACATTCAGTACTTC.

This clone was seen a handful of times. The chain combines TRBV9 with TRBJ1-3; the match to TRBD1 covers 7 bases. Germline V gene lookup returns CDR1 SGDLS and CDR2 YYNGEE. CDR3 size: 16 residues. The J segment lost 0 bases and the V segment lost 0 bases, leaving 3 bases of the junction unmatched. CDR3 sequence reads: CASSVGGQYSGNTIYF. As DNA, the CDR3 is TGTGCCAGCAGCGTAGGGGGACAGTACTCTGGAAACACCATATATTTT.

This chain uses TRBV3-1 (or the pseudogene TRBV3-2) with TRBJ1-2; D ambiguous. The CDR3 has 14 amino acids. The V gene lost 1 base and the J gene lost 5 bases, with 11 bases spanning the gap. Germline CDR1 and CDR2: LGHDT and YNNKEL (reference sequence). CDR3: CASSQGLPGYGYTF. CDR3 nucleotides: TGTGCCAGCAGCCAAGGACTGCCGGGGTATGGCTACACCTTC.

The CDR3, as DNA: TGTGCCAGCAGCTTAATCTTTGAGTACTCACCCCTCCACTTT. Protein sequence: CASSLIFEYSPLHF. The rearrangement uses TRBV7-9 and TRBJ1-6; no clear D gene. CDR1 SEHNR and CDR2 FQNEAQ come from the germline V gene (reference sequence). The CDR3 is 14 amino acids. Trimming took off 2 bases at V and 10 bases at J, with 12 bases between the two ends. The full variable domain, with the rest looked up from reference TRBV7-9 and TRBJ1-6, is DTGVSQNPRHKITKRGQNVTFRCDPISEHNRLYWYRQTLGQGPEFLTYFQNEAQLEKSRLLSDRFSAERPKGSFSTLEIQRTEQGDSAMYLCASSLIFEYSPLHFGNGTRLTVT.

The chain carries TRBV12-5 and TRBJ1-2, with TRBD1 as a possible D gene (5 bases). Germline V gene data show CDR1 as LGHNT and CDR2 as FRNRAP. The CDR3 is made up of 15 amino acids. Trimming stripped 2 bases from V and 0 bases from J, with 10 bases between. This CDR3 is CASGLMGLSNYGYTF. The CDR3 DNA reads TGTGCTAGTGGTTTGATGGGACTTTCTAACTATGGCTACACCTTC.